This T cell receptor beta chain was sequenced for a study of blood T cells in healthy people across ages. The study, taken as a whole, reports: Not knowing donor CMV status may have confounded expanded clonotype changes.

This clonotype was detected a few times. As yet, its antigen is unknown. The CDR3 covers 13 residues. Per the germline V gene, CDR1 is SQVTM and CDR2 is ANQGSEA. V was shortened by 6 bases and J by 1 base, with 12 bases between the two germline ends. Through a sample-barcoded 5' primer and a J-beta primer mix, a second PCR was run for roughly 7 to 12 cycles. TCRdb fed the 5' RACE reads into MiXCR, producing one record per CDR3 protein. This sample has 540,000 or so distinct CDR3 sequences; 40% to 55% occur once, and the top ten carry just under 25%. The V call is TRBV29-1, the J call TRBJ1-2; D may be TRBD1 (6 bases). The sequence derives from a man older than 75 in good health. Sequenced sample: blood. CDR3 bases: TGCAGCGTCCGCGGGGGCGTTAACTATGGCTACACCTTC. Translated: CSVRGGVNYGYTF.